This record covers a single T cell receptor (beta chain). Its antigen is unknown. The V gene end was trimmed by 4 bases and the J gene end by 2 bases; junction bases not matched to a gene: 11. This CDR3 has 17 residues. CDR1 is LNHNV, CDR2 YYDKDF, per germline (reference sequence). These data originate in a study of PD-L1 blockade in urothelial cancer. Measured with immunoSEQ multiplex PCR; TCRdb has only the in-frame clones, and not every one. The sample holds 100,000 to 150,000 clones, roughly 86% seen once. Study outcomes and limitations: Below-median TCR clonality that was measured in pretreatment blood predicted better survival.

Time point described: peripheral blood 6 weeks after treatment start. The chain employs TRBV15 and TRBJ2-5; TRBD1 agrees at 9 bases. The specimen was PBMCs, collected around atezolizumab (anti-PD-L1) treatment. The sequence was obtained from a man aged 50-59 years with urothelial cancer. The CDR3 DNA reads TGTGCCACCAGCAAAGGTGGGATGGGACAGGGACAAGAGACCCAGTACTTC. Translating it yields CATSKGGMGQGQETQYF.